This T cell receptor (beta chain) was observed in a study of blood T cell repertoires in COVID-19. The overall study: The United States, Italy and Spain were the sources of the acute and convalescent COVID-19 samples. T cells, B-cell-depleted T cells, or PBMCs provided the cDNA or gDNA that served as material.

Per the study methods: Estimated nucleated cell counts came from reference gene primer amplification. Here immunoSEQ multiplex PCR was the method, and the copy in TCRdb shows in-frame clones only, minus some. The DNA was the basis for D and trimming; V, J and clone size are from that table. Here the sample spans 110,000 to 150,000 clones, around 87% being singletons. This clonotype originated in a human donor in a cohort sampled during active COVID-19. Material: peripheral blood.

CDR3 region: CASSQAGQGGLGPLHF. CDR3 nucleotide sequence: TGTGCCAGCAGCCAAGCAGGACAGGGGGGGTTGGGACCCCTCCACTTT. V usage is TRBV3-1 (or the pseudogene TRBV3-2) and J usage is TRBJ1-6, with 10 bases that match TRBD1. From germline, CDR1 is LGHDT and CDR2 YNNKEL (reference sequence). The CDR3 is 16 amino acids. Trimming at V came to 1 base and at J to 12 bases, leaving 9 bases not matched to a gene.